A selection of T cell receptor beta chains follows, all from one sample in a study of T-cell reconstitution after alpha-beta-depleted transplantation in children. TCRdb re-called the PCR reads with MiXCR, one entry per CDR3 protein. The sample lists about 590,000 distinct CDR3 sequences, around 13% occurring once. The sequencing here drew on PBMCs, mostly from graft donor cells, taken 360 days after TCRalphabeta/CD19-depleted stem cell transplant. The receptors come from a male patient between 10 and 17 years old who had a stem cell transplant for acute myeloid leukemia, so the T cells may come from the graft donor. CDR3s include the opening cysteine and the closing phenylalanine or tryptophan. Fields, in order: J gene, V gene, D gene, clone size, CDR3 protein, CDR3 DNA. D genes are given only for firm matches. The size of a clone is reported for some rows only, either as once, few or many, or as a class for expanded clones.

j_gene: TRBJ2-2
v_gene: TRBV11-2
d_gene: NA
abundance: NA
CDR3aa: CASSRVKGTGELFF
CDR3nt: TGTGCCAGCAGCAGGGTAAAGGGCACCGGGGAGCTGTTTTTT

j_gene: TRBJ2-1
v_gene: TRBV7-2
d_gene: TRBD2
abundance: NA
CDR3aa: CASSLAPAGVFNEQFF
CDR3nt: TGTGCCAGCAGCTTAGCTCCGGCGGGAGTTTTCAATGAGCAGTTCTTC

j_gene: TRBJ2-2
v_gene: TRBV20-1
d_gene: NA
abundance: few
CDR3aa: CSAREGSFTGELFF
CDR3nt: TGCAGTGCTAGAGAGGGAAGCTTCACCGGGGAGCTGTTTTTT

j_gene: TRBJ2-5
v_gene: TRBV12-3/TRBV12-4
d_gene: NA
abundance: many
CDR3aa: CASSLGRVSQETQYF
CDR3nt: TGTGCCAGCAGTTTAGGCAGGGTGAGCCAAGAGACCCAGTACTTC

j_gene: TRBJ1-1
v_gene: TRBV7-9
d_gene: TRBD1
abundance: few
CDR3aa: CASNGQGKDTEAFF
CDR3nt: TGTGCCAGCAACGGACAGGGTAAGGACACTGAAGCTTTCTTT

j_gene: TRBJ1-5
v_gene: TRBV28
d_gene: NA
abundance: few
CDR3aa: CASSLPGTKPQHF
CDR3nt: TGTGCCAGCAGTTTACCAGGGACGAAGCCCCAGCATTTT

j_gene: TRBJ2-1
v_gene: TRBV5-1
d_gene: NA
abundance: many
CDR3aa: CASSFFGGDNEQFF
CDR3nt: TGCGCCAGCAGCTTTTTCGGCGGGGACAATGAGCAGTTCTTC

j_gene: TRBJ1-1
v_gene: TRBV6-2/TRBV6-3
d_gene: NA
abundance: NA
CDR3aa: CASSYPSGGDTEAFF
CDR3nt: TGTGCCAGCAGTTACCCTTCCGGGGGGGACACTGAAGCTTTCTTT

j_gene: TRBJ2-7
v_gene: TRBV4-3
d_gene: NA
abundance: NA
CDR3aa: CASSLDEGLMGEQYF
CDR3nt: TGCGCCAGCAGCCTAGACGAGGGGCTGATGGGCGAGCAGTACTTC

j_gene: TRBJ2-3
v_gene: TRBV9
d_gene: TRBD1
abundance: many
CDR3aa: CASSVVTGGADTQYF
CDR3nt: TGTGCCAGCAGCGTAGTGACAGGGGGCGCAGATACGCAGTATTTT

j_gene: TRBJ2-7
v_gene: TRBV20-1
d_gene: NA
abundance: NA
CDR3aa: CSAPAEGAAYEQCF
CDR3nt: TGCAGTGCCCCCGCCGAGGGAGCGGCATACGAGCAGTGCTTC

j_gene: TRBJ2-3
v_gene: TRBV29-1
d_gene: NA
abundance: few
CDR3aa: CSFPGGRF
CDR3nt: TGCAGCTTCCCTGGGGGGCGATTT

j_gene: TRBJ2-7
v_gene: TRBV6-2/TRBV6-3
d_gene: NA
abundance: NA
CDR3aa: CASSYSRGWNEQYF
CDR3nt: TGTGCCAGCAGTTACTCGAGGGGCTGGAACGAGCAGTACTTC

j_gene: TRBJ1-4
v_gene: TRBV2
d_gene: NA
abundance: few
CDR3aa: CASSGGTYNEKLFF
CDR3nt: TGTGCCAGCAGCGGCGGAACCTATAATGAAAAACTGTTTTTT

j_gene: TRBJ2-1
v_gene: TRBV2
d_gene: TRBD2
abundance: many
CDR3aa: CASSEPGLAGDTYNEQFF
CDR3nt: TGTGCCAGCAGCGAACCCGGACTAGCGGGAGACACCTACAATGAGCAGTTCTTC

j_gene: TRBJ2-5
v_gene: TRBV6-2/TRBV6-3
d_gene: TRBD2
abundance: many
CDR3aa: CASSWLAGGETQYF
CDR3nt: TGTGCCAGCAGTTGGCTAGCGGGAGGAGAGACCCAGTACTTC

j_gene: TRBJ2-3
v_gene: TRBV28
d_gene: NA
abundance: many
CDR3aa: CASTRTGFGGTDTQYF
CDR3nt: TGTGCCAGCACAAGGACGGGGTTCGGTGGCACAGATACGCAGTATTTT

j_gene: TRBJ2-7
v_gene: TRBV29-1
d_gene: TRBD2
abundance: many
CDR3aa: CSVAGLAGSYEQYF
CDR3nt: TGCAGCGTTGCGGGACTAGCGGGATCCTACGAGCAGTACTTC